Each of the 13 T cell receptor beta chains below was sequenced from the same sample in a study of T cells in Graves' hyperthyroidism and ophthalmopathy. The source material, RNA transcripts, was used to amplify TCR beta CDR3 regions. The HTBI set primed first-round TCR CDR3 RT-PCR. MiXCR, applied by TCRdb to the multiplex PCR reads, yields one record per CDR3 protein. The data contain some 350,000 distinct CDR3 sequences, about a sixth of them seen just once; the ten biggest clones take up 25% to 35%. The sample was blood. Source of these receptors: a woman younger than 30 with Graves' hyperthyroidism that later progressed to Graves' ophthalmopathy.

This chain uses TRBV20-1 with TRBJ2-7; 10 bases line up with TRBD2. Per germline, CDR1 DFQATT and CDR2 SNEGSKA (reference sequence). V lost 0 bases and J lost 0; bases outside the gene matches: 14. The CDR3 has 19 amino acids. The chain's CDR3 is CSARDVVGLAGEGSYEQYF. As DNA, the CDR3 is TGCAGTGCTAGAGATGTGGTGGGGCTAGCGGGAGAAGGCTCCTACGAGCAGTACTTC.

This clonotype was counted between two and nine times. The J gene is TRBJ2-7, the V gene TRBV10-3, with TRBD1 identical over 10 bases. The trim removed 8 bases at V and 5 bases at J, leaving 9 bases unmatched. This CDR3 region has 14 residues. Germline-derived CDR1 and CDR2 are ENHRY and SYGVKD. CDR3 protein: CAIWVGTGVNEQYF. CDR3 in DNA: TGTGCCATCTGGGTCGGGACAGGGGTGAACGAGCAGTACTTC.

This clonotype was observed a handful of times. The chain has TRBV29-1 and TRBJ2-3, with 11 positions matching TRBD2. With V trimmed by 1 base and J by 1 base, 13 bases remained unmatched. Germline V lookup: CDR1 SQVTM, CDR2 ANQGSEA. The CDR3 has 19 residues. Here the CDR3 DNA reads TGCAGCGTTGAAGCTTCCACTAGCGGGAGAACATGGGGCACAGATACGCAGTATTTT. Its translation: CSVEASTSGRTWGTDTQYF.

This rearrangement joins TRBV6-1 to TRBJ1-4; D is uncertain. The ends were cut back, 7 bases at V and 5 bases at J, with 11 bases in the middle. From germline, CDR1 is MNHNS and CDR2 SASEGT. The CDR3 has 13 residues. CDR3 in DNA: TGTGCCAGCAAGACCCGGCAGAATGAAAAACTGTTTTTT. This encodes CASKTRQNEKLFF.

The sample holds many counts of this clonotype. The rearrangement uses TRBV7-2 and TRBJ1-4; D call uncertain. Germline V lookup: CDR1 SGHTA, CDR2 FQGNSA. This CDR3 has 15 residues. The V and J ends lost 0 bases and 7 bases respectively, with 12 bases between them. The CDR3 sequence: CASSLAPSRGEKLFF. For the CDR3, the DNA is TGTGCCAGCAGCTTAGCTCCCTCACGGGGTGAAAAACTGTTTTTT.

The sample holds a few counts of this clonotype. The CDR3 DNA reads as TGTGCCAGTAGTATCACGGGAGGACCGAGCTATGAGCAGTTCTTC. It encodes CASSITGGPSYEQFF. The chain recombines TRBV19 with TRBJ2-1; TRBD2 matches 7 bases. With V trimmed by 3 bases and J by 8 bases, 10 bases remained unmatched. The CDR3 has 15 residues. Germline CDR1 reads LNHDA; CDR2 reads SQIVND (reference sequence).

This clonotype came up a few times. The chain joins TRBV25-1 to TRBJ2-6, with 8 bases identical to TRBD1. CDR3 length equals 17 residues. CDR1 is MGHDK, CDR2 SYGVNS, per germline. V lost 6 bases, J lost 3 bases, and 10 bases stayed unmatched. The CDR3 reads CASRIWTGTGGANVLTF. In DNA form, the CDR3 reads TGTGCCAGCAGAATCTGGACAGGGACTGGTGGGGCCAACGTCCTGACTTTC.

V usage is TRBV6-5 and J usage is TRBJ1-5; a possible D gene is TRBD1 (5 bases). CDR3 size: 11 residues. Germline lookup yields CDR1 MNHEY and CDR2 SVGAGI. Trimming took 2 bases from V and 9 from J, leaving 5 bases between them. The CDR3 here is CASSYRGPQHF. CDR3 DNA sequence: TGTGCCAGCAGTTACAGGGGGCCCCAGCATTTT.

This clonotype was observed at least ten times. The gene calls are TRBV20-1 and TRBJ1-1, with 7 bases lining up with TRBD1. V was pared by 3 bases and J by 1 base, with 11 bases of the junction left unmatched. The length of the CDR3 is 16 residues. CDR1 is DFQATT, CDR2 SNEGSKA, per germline (reference sequence). CDR3 coding DNA: TGCAGTGCTAGGAAAGGGACAGACACTCCGAACACTGAAGCTTTCTTT. Translated, it gives CSARKGTDTPNTEAFF.

This clonotype came up many times. The chain combines TRBV20-1 with TRBJ2-3; D could derive from TRBD1 or TRBD2 (5 bases each). Germline V lookup: CDR1 DFQATT, CDR2 SNEGSKA (reference sequence). Trimming cost V 6 bases and J 0 bases, with 16 bases left between them. The length of the CDR3 is 15 residues. The CDR3 nucleotides are TGCAGTGCACCAAGGGGCGGGTTGAGCACAGATACGCAGTATTTT. This gives the protein CSAPRGGLSTDTQYF.

The chain joins TRBV20-1 to TRBJ2-3, with TRBD1 as a possible D gene (6 bases). The CDR3 spans 14 residues. With 6 bases removed from V and 3 bases from J, the gap between germline ends came to 16 bases. Germline CDR1 and CDR2: DFQATT and SNEGSKA (reference sequence). This CDR3 is CSALDRRATDTQYF. DNA for the CDR3: TGCAGTGCCCTGGACAGAAGGGCAACAGATACGCAGTATTTT.

In its sample, this clonotype was seen many times. The J gene is TRBJ2-7, the V gene TRBV5-1, with 9 bases identical to TRBD1. Germline loops: CDR1 SGHRS, CDR2 YFSETQ. V trimming: 3 bases; J trimming: 4 bases; junction bases outside the gene matches: 5. This CDR3 comprises 14 residues. CDR3 DNA: TGCGCCAGCAGCTCCGGACAGGGGCTGTACGAGCAGTACTTC. It codes for CASSSGQGLYEQYF. The whole variable domain, remainder taken from reference TRBV5-1 and TRBJ2-7, is KAGVTQTPRYLIKTRGQQVTLSCSPISGHRSVSWYQQTPGQGLQFLFEYFSETQRNKGNFPGRFSGRQFSNSRSEMNVSTLELGDSALYLCASSSGQGLYEQYFGPGTRLTVT.

At least ten counts were recorded for this clonotype. The DNA for the CDR3 is TGTGCCAGCAGCCCCGGACCAGGGGTGGCCTACGAGCAGTACTTC. The encoded protein is CASSPGPGVAYEQYF. The gene calls are TRBV13 and TRBJ2-7; D may be TRBD1 (6 bases). The CDR3 runs 15 residues. Germline CDR1 is PRHDT and CDR2 is FYEKMQ (reference sequence). Trimming pared 5 bases from V and 2 bases from J, leaving 16 bases between.